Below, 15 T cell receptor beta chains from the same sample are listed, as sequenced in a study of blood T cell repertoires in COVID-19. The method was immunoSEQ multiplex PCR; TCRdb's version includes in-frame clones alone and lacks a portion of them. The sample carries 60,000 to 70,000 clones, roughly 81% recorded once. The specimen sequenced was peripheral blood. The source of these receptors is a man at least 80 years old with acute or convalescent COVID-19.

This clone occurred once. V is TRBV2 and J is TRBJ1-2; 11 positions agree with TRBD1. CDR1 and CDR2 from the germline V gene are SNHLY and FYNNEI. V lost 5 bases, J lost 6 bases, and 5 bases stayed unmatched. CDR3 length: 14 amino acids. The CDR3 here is CASSIRTGGHGYTF. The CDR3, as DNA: TGTGCCAGCAGTATCAGGACAGGGGGCCATGGCTACACCTTC.

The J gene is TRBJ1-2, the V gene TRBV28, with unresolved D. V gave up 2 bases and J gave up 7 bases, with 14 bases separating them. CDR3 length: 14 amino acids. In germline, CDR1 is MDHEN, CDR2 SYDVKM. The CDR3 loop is CASSLIEDYAGYTF. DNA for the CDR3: TGTGCCAGCAGTTTAATCGAAGACTATGCTGGCTACACCTTC.

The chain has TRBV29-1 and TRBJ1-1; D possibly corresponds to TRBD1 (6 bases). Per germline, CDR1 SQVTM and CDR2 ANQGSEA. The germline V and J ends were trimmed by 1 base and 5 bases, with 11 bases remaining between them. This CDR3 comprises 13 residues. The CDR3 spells CSVEGGGWTEAFF. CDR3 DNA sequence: TGCAGCGTTGAAGGGGGGGGCTGGACTGAAGCTTTCTTT. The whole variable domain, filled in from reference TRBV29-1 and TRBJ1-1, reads SAVISQKPSRDICQRGTSLTIQCQVDSQVTMMFWYRQQPGQSLTLIATANQGSEATYESGFVIDKFPISRPNLTFSTLTVSNMSPEDSSIYLCSVEGGGWTEAFFGQGTRLTVV.

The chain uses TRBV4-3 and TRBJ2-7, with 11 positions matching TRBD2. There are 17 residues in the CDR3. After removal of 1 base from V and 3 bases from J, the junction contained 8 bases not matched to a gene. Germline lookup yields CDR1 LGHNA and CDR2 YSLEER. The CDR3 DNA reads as TGCGCCAGCAGCCAAGGGCTCGGGACTAGCGGAAACTACGAGCAGTACTTC. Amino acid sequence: CASSQGLGTSGNYEQYF.

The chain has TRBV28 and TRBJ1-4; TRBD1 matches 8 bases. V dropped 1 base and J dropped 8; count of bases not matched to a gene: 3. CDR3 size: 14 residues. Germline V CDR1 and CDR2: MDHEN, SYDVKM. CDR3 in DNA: TGTGCCAGCAGTTTATCCGGGACAGGCGAAAAACTGTTTTTT. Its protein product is CASSLSGTGEKLFF.

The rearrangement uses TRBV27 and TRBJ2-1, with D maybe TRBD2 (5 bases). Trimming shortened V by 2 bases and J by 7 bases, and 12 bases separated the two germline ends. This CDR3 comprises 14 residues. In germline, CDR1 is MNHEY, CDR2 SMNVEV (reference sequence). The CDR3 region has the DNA TGTGCCAGCAGTTTAGGGAGTTTTCTAAATGAGCAGTTCTTC. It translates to CASSLGSFLNEQFF.

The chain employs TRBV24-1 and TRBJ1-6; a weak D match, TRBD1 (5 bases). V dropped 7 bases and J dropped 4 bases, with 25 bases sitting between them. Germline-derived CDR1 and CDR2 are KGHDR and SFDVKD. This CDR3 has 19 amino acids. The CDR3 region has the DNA TGTGCCACCAGATTATGCTGCGGGGCAGGGTGGGGGTATAATTCACCCCTCCACTTT. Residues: CATRLCCGAGWGYNSPLHF.

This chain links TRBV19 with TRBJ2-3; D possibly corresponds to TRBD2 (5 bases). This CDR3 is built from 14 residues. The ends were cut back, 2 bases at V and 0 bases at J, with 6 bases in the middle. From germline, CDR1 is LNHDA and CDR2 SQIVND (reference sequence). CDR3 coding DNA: TGTGCCAGTAGTATACGGACTAGCACAGATACGCAGTATTTT. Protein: CASSIRTSTDTQYF. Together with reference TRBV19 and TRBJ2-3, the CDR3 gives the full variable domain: DGGITQSPKYLFRKEGQNVTLSCEQNLNHDAMYWYRQDPGQGLRLIYYSQIVNDFQKGDIAEGYSVSREKKESFPLTVTSAQKNPTAFYLCASSIRTSTDTQYFGPGTRLTVL.

The CDR3 DNA reads TGTGCCAGCAGTCACAGGGGGTACGAGCTGTTTTTT. This gives the protein CASSHRGYELFF. The chain is built from TRBV6-2 or TRBV6-3 and TRBJ2-2, with 8 positions matching TRBD1. This CDR3 contains 12 residues. From germline, CDR1 is MNHEY and CDR2 SVGEGT. J lost 11 bases, V lost 5 bases, and 4 bases had no gene match.

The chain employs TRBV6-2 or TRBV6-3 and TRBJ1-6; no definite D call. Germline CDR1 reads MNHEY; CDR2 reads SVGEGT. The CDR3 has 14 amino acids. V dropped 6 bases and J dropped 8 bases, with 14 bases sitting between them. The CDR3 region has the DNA TGTGCCAGCAGCTCAACGGTAACTTATTCACCCCTCCACTTT. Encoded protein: CASSSTVTYSPLHF.

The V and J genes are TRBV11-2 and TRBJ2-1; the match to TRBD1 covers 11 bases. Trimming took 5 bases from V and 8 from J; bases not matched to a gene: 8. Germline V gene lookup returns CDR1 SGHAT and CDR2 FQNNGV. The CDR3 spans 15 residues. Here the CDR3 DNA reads TGTGCCAGCAGCCGGACAGGGGGCTTTATGGATGAGCAGTTCTTC. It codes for CASSRTGGFMDEQFF.

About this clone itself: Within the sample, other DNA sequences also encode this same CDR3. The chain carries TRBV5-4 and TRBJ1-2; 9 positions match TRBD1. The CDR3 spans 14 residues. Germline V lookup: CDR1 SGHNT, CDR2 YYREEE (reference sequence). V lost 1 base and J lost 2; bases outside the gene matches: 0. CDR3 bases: TGTGCCAGCAGCTTGACAGGGGGCAACTATGGCTACACCTTC. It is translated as CASSLTGGNYGYTF.

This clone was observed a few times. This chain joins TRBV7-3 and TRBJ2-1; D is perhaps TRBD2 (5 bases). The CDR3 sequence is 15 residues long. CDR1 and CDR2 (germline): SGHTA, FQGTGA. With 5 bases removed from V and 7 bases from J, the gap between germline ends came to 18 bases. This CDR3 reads CASSTERATLNEQFF. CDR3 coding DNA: TGTGCCAGCAGCACGGAGAGGGCTACATTGAATGAGCAGTTCTTC.

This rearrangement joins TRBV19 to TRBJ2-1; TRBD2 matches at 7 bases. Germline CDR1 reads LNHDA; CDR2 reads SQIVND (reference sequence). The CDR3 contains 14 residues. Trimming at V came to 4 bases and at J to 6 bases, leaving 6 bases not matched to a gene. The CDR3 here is CASSNSGGPNEQFF. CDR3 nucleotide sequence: TGTGCCAGTAGTAACTCGGGAGGCCCCAATGAGCAGTTCTTC.

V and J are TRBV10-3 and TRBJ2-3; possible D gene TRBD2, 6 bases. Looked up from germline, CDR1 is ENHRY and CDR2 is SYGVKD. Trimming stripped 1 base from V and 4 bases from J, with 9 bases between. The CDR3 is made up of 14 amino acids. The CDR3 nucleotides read TGTGCCATCAGTGAGTATCCGGGAGCAGATACGCAGTATTTT. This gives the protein CAISEYPGADTQYF.